Shown below are 28 T cell receptor beta chains from a single sample sequenced in a study of blood T cell repertoires in COVID-19. Assay: immunoSEQ multiplex PCR; the TCRdb copy retains only in-frame clones and omits some. Of 200,000 to 250,000 clones listed, approximately 80% are singletons. The sequencing input was PBMCs or T cells enriched from blood (not recorded which). The receptors were gathered from a man between 60 and 75 years old who had recovered from COVID-19.

The chain recombines TRBV19 with TRBJ2-7; TRBD1 aligns across 9 bases. The CDR3 contains 15 residues. With V trimmed by 3 bases and J by 2 bases, 5 bases remained unmatched. Germline CDR1 reads LNHDA; CDR2 reads SQIVND (reference sequence). CDR3 in amino acids: CASSISGQGAYEQYF. The CDR3 nucleotides read TGTGCCAGTAGTATTTCGGGACAGGGCGCCTACGAGCAGTACTTC.

The chain is built from TRBV6-5 and TRBJ2-2; TRBD1 agrees at 9 bases. V was pared by 7 bases and J by 4 bases, with 7 bases of the junction left unmatched. The germline V gene has CDR1 MNHEY and CDR2 SVGAGI. CDR3 length: 15 residues. CDR3 region: CASINRGLGTGELFF. For the CDR3, the DNA is TGTGCCAGCATCAACAGGGGGCTGGGCACCGGGGAGCTGTTTTTT.

The chain employs TRBV29-1 and TRBJ2-1, with D possibly matching TRBD1 (6 bases). This CDR3 spans 14 amino acids. V dropped 7 bases and J dropped 1 base, with 14 bases sitting between them. In germline, CDR1 is SQVTM, CDR2 ANQGSEA. The CDR3 loop is CSADPDRSYNEQFF. CDR3 DNA: TGCAGCGCCGATCCGGACAGATCCTACAATGAGCAGTTCTTC.

The sample holds one count of this clone. CDR3 bases: TGTGCCAGCTCACCAGACGGACAGAATAATTCACCCCTCCACTTT. This translates into CASSPDGQNNSPLHF. This rearrangement joins TRBV18 to TRBJ1-6; a possible D gene is TRBD1 (6 bases). This CDR3 contains 15 residues. The ends were cut back, 2 bases at V and 5 bases at J, with 10 bases in the middle. Germline CDR1 reads KGHSH; CDR2 reads LQKENI.

The chain has TRBV3-1 (or the pseudogene TRBV3-2) and TRBJ2-2, with 9 bases aligning to TRBD2. The CDR3 covers 18 residues. Trimming cost V 0 bases and J 4 bases; bases outside gene matches: 9. Germline CDR1 is LGHDT and CDR2 is YNNKEL (reference sequence). DNA for the CDR3: TGTGCCAGCAGCCAAGATAAGTTTGAGACTAGCGGCACCGGGGAGCTGTTTTTT. Amino acid sequence: CASSQDKFETSGTGELFF.

The table lists this clone with a count of one. The genes are TRBV19 and TRBJ2-1; no definite D call. The CDR3 contains 15 residues. Germline CDR1 and CDR2: LNHDA and SQIVND (reference sequence). The V end was cut by 3 bases, the J end by 2 bases, with 11 bases between. This CDR3 is CASSIGPATYNEQFF. The CDR3 nucleotides are TGTGCCAGTAGTATTGGGCCTGCCACCTACAATGAGCAGTTCTTC. The full variable domain, rest sourced from reference TRBV19 and TRBJ2-1, is DGGITQSPKYLFRKEGQNVTLSCEQNLNHDAMYWYRQDPGQGLRLIYYSQIVNDFQKGDIAEGYSVSREKKESFPLTVTSAQKNPTAFYLCASSIGPATYNEQFFGPGTRLTVL.

The table lists this clone with a few counts. The chain employs TRBV4-2 and TRBJ1-1, with 9 bases that match TRBD1. The CDR3 totals 14 residues. The ends lost 0 bases at V and 10 bases at J; junction bases unmatched: 6. The germline V gene encodes CDR1 LGHNA and CDR2 YNFKEQ. This CDR3 is CASSQDLGTGSAFF. The CDR3 DNA sequence: TGTGCCAGCAGCCAAGATCTGGGGACAGGGTCAGCTTTCTTT.

The V call is TRBV5-1, the J call TRBJ1-6; TRBD1 might be the D (6 bases). V was clipped by 4 bases and J by 7 bases, with 12 bases between them. Per the germline V gene, CDR1 is SGHRS and CDR2 is YFSETQ. This CDR3 is built from 14 residues. CDR3 amino acids: CASSARTANSPLHF. CDR3 sequence (DNA): TGCGCCAGCAGCGCCCGGACAGCAAATTCACCCCTCCACTTT.

This chain joins TRBV7-8 and TRBJ1-1; TRBD1 aligns across 12 bases. Germline CDR1 is SGHVS and CDR2 is FQNEAQ. The CDR3 extends over 19 amino acids. The trim removed 1 base at V and 6 bases at J, leaving 15 bases unmatched. The DNA for the CDR3 is TGTGCCAGCAGCTTAGGTGTCGGTGGGACAGGGGGCATCGGCGCTGAAGCTTTCTTT. Translated, it gives CASSLGVGGTGGIGAEAFF.

The chain has TRBV5-8 and TRBJ2-5; 7 bases line up with TRBD1. The trim removed 4 bases at V and 2 bases at J, leaving 14 bases unmatched. The CDR3 totals 17 residues. The germline V gene encodes CDR1 SGHTS and CDR2 YDEGEE. The CDR3 DNA follows: TGTGCCAGCAGCCCCGGACAGGCTGGCGTGGTGCAAGAGACCCAGTACTTC. Translating gives CASSPGQAGVVQETQYF.

The rearrangement uses TRBV10-3 and TRBJ2-5, with D perhaps TRBD2 (7 bases). Germline V gene lookup returns CDR1 ENHRY and CDR2 SYGVKD. Deletions cut 4 bases from V and 9 bases from J, with 15 bases between. The CDR3 spans 13 residues. CDR3 nucleotide sequence: TGTGCCATCAGTGGAGGGGGGGGATCGGCCCAGTACTTC. It yields the protein CAISGGGGSAQYF.

CDR3 sequence (DNA): TGTGCCAGCAGCCCAGGGAATGGGGCCAACGTCCTGACTTTC. This codes for CASSPGNGANVLTF. V is TRBV11-3 and J is TRBJ2-6, with a possible D match to TRBD1 (5 bases). Per the germline V gene, CDR1 is SGHNT and CDR2 is YENEEA. This CDR3 has 14 amino acids. Trimming took off 5 bases at V and 3 bases at J, with 8 bases between the two ends.

The J gene is TRBJ2-5, the V gene TRBV6-1; D may be TRBD1 (6 bases). V lost 2 bases to trimming and J lost 2 bases, with 9 bases between them. This CDR3 region has 14 residues. Per germline, CDR1 MNHNS and CDR2 SASEGT. Here the CDR3 reads CASSELQGQETQYF. The CDR3 coding sequence is TGTGCCAGCAGTGAATTGCAGGGGCAAGAGACCCAGTACTTC.

This chain links TRBV11-2 with TRBJ1-2; 10 bases match TRBD1. Per germline, CDR1 SGHAT and CDR2 FQNNGV. The CDR3 spans 16 residues. The V and J ends lost 5 bases and 4 bases, in that order; junction bases with no gene match: 10. In DNA, the CDR3 is TGTGCCAGCAGCACACCCCGGGACAGGGGAGCCTATGGCTACACCTTC. Amino acids: CASSTPRDRGAYGYTF.

As regards this clone: This specimen includes other DNA sequences encoding the same CDR3. The rearrangement joins TRBV30 to TRBJ1-2; D possibly corresponds to TRBD1 (5 bases). V lost 2 bases, J lost 7 bases, and 8 bases lay in between. This CDR3 spans 11 amino acids. Germline CDR1 is GTSNPN and CDR2 is SVGIG (reference sequence). CDR3 sequence (DNA): TGTGCCTGGAGTCCAGGGTCTGGCTACACCTTC. Translating it yields CAWSPGSGYTF.

V gene TRBV18 combines with J gene TRBJ1-2, with TRBD1 matching 8 bases. CDR1 is KGHSH, CDR2 LQKENI, per germline. There are 14 residues in the CDR3. The ends lost 3 bases at V and 4 bases at J; junction bases unmatched: 4. CDR3 sequence reads: CASSPDTGGYGYTF. In DNA, the CDR3 is TGTGCCAGCTCACCCGATACAGGGGGCTATGGCTACACCTTC. The full variable domain, rest sourced from reference TRBV18 and TRBJ1-2, is NAGVMQNPRHLVRRRGQEARLRCSPMKGHSHVYWYRQLPEEGLKFMVYLQKENIIDESGMPKERFSAEFPKEGPSILRIQQVVRGDSAAYFCASSPDTGGYGYTFGSGTRLTVV.

CDR3 amino acids: CASSYGQDYNEQFF. The CDR3 DNA reads TGTGCCAGCAGTTACGGACAGGACTACAATGAGCAGTTCTTC. The rearrangement joins TRBV6-2 or TRBV6-3 to TRBJ2-1; 7 bases align to TRBD1. J was trimmed by 3 bases and V by 2 bases; bases with no gene match: 1. The CDR3 sequence is 14 residues long. CDR1 MNHEY and CDR2 SVGEGT come from the germline V gene.

This clone appeared once. This chain joins TRBV5-6 and TRBJ1-2; D unresolved. V was shortened by 1 base and J by 8 bases, with 12 bases between the two germline ends. The germline V gene has CDR1 SGHDT and CDR2 YYEEEE. The CDR3 totals 13 residues. The CDR3 nucleotides read TGTGCCAGCAGCTTGTCCAGATTCCAAGGCTACACCTTC. Amino acid sequence: CASSLSRFQGYTF. The full variable domain, its missing parts supplied by reference TRBV5-6 and TRBJ1-2, is DAGVTQSPTHLIKTRGQQVTLRCSPKSGHDTVSWYQQALGQGPQFIFQYYEEEERQRGNFPDRFSGHQFPNYSSELNVNALLLGDSALYLCASSLSRFQGYTFGSGTRLTVV.

This chain links TRBV4-2 with TRBJ2-7; 12 bases align to TRBD2. There are 16 residues in the CDR3. The V and J ends lost 5 bases and 3 bases, in that order; junction bases with no gene match: 8. Germline-derived CDR1 and CDR2 are LGHNA and YNFKEQ. The CDR3 DNA sequence: TGTGCCAGCAGCTATTCCTGGACTAGCGGGAACTACGAGCAGTACTTC. Amino acid sequence: CASSYSWTSGNYEQYF.

J is TRBJ2-1 and V is TRBV7-8; 12 positions agree with TRBD2. The CDR3 is 13 residues long. Germline CDR1 and CDR2: SGHVS and FQNEAQ. Trimming at V came to 8 bases and at J to 4 bases, leaving 0 bases not matched to a gene. The CDR3 loop reads CASGLAGYNEQFF. The CDR3 nucleotides read TGTGCCAGCGGACTAGCGGGGTACAATGAGCAGTTCTTC.

DNA for the CDR3: TGTGCCAGCAGTTCCGGGATCGAAAAACTGTTTTTT. Its translation: CASSSGIEKLFF. This rearrangement joins TRBV6-2 or TRBV6-3 to TRBJ1-4; D unresolved. Trimming stripped 4 bases from V and 8 bases from J, with 8 bases between. Germline CDR1 and CDR2: MNHEY and SVGEGT. This CDR3 region has 12 residues.

This clone was found once. This chain joins TRBV19 and TRBJ1-1; a weak D match, TRBD1 (5 bases). CDR1 is LNHDA, CDR2 SQIVND, per germline (reference sequence). CDR3 length equals 15 residues. V was trimmed by 3 bases and J by 5 bases, leaving 16 bases between them. The CDR3 region has the DNA TGTGCCAGTAGTATTCTGGGGGGAGGAGAAACTGAAGCTTTCTTT. Protein: CASSILGGGETEAFF. Looking up the rest from reference TRBV19 and TRBJ1-1 gives the full variable domain: DGGITQSPKYLFRKEGQNVTLSCEQNLNHDAMYWYRQDPGQGLRLIYYSQIVNDFQKGDIAEGYSVSREKKESFPLTVTSAQKNPTAFYLCASSILGGGETEAFFGQGTRLTVV.

The chain employs TRBV19 and TRBJ1-5; 7 bases fit TRBD1. V lost 3 bases to trimming and J lost 0 bases; unmatched junction nucleotides: 11. The CDR3 consists of 18 residues. Germline V gene sequence: CDR1 LNHDA, CDR2 SQIVND (reference sequence). CDR3 DNA: TGTGCCAGTAGTATTCCCCGAAGGACAGGCTATAGCAATCAGCCCCAGCATTTT. Amino acids: CASSIPRRTGYSNQPQHF.

This clone showed up just a few times. V gene TRBV21-1 combines with J gene TRBJ1-2. TRBV21-1 corresponds to a pseudogene. This CDR3 is built from 14 residues. CDR3 coding DNA: TGTGCCAGCAGCCCACGACCGGGATCTTCTGGCTACACCTTC. Translating it yields CASSPRPGSSGYTF.

The sample holds one count of this clone. This chain connects TRBV6-5 to TRBJ1-3, with D possibly matching TRBD1 (5 bases). The V gene's germline CDR1 is MNHEY and CDR2 SVGAGI. The CDR3 runs to 15 residues. With 5 bases removed from V and 1 base from J, the gap between germline ends came to 12 bases. In DNA form, the CDR3 reads TGTGCCAGCAGTCGGGGGGGGGTTTCTGGAAACACCATATATTTT. This sequence encodes CASSRGGVSGNTIYF.

The chain has TRBV6-5 and TRBJ1-2; unclear D gene. Germline V gene sequence: CDR1 MNHEY, CDR2 SVGAGI. Trimming stripped 6 bases from V and 6 bases from J, with 14 bases between. The CDR3 contains 13 residues. CDR3 nucleotides: TGTGCCAGCAGCCAACTAAGCCGCGATGGCTACACCTTC. The encoded protein is CASSQLSRDGYTF.

V and J are TRBV4-2 and TRBJ2-3, with 10 bases matching TRBD2. CDR3 length equals 18 residues. Germline CDR1 reads LGHNA; CDR2 reads YNFKEQ. With 3 bases clipped from V and 0 bases from J, the junction kept 9 bases outside the gene matches. The CDR3 loop reads CASSQAGTSDLSTDTQYF. The CDR3 DNA reads as TGTGCCAGCAGCCAGGCCGGGACTAGCGACCTTAGCACAGATACGCAGTATTTT.

The chain joins TRBV30 to TRBJ2-3; possible D gene TRBD2, 6 bases. Trimming cost V 7 bases and J 0 bases, with 17 bases left between them. There are 15 residues in the CDR3. The V gene's germline CDR1 is GTSNPN and CDR2 SVGIG (reference sequence). CDR3 loop: CASVAGSKSTDTQYF. The CDR3 DNA reads as TGTGCCTCCGTTGCCGGGAGCAAAAGCACAGATACGCAGTATTTT.